Following are 9 T cell receptor beta chains from one sample sequenced in a study of T cells in localized non-small cell lung cancer. TCRdb's copy holds only in-frame clones and misses some; the assay was immunoSEQ multiplex PCR. The table has roughly 38,000 clones, over 75% seen once. This specimen consisted of peripheral blood, obtained before any cancer treatment. These receptors originate from an older male donor with stage III squamous cell lung carcinoma.

The rearrangement joins TRBV7-9 to TRBJ1-4; 9 nucleotides align to TRBD1. The CDR3 length is 15 residues. Germline loops: CDR1 SEHNR, CDR2 FQNEAQ (reference sequence). V lost 5 bases, J lost 6 bases, and 7 bases stayed unmatched. This chain's CDR3 is CASSPRTGGDEKLFF. The CDR3 DNA follows: TGTGCCAGCAGCCCGCGCACAGGGGGCGATGAAAAACTGTTTTTT.

The V and J genes are TRBV7-9 and TRBJ2-7; D unresolved. The V gene's germline CDR1 is SEHNR and CDR2 FQNEAQ (reference sequence). The CDR3 is 12 residues long. V was shortened by 2 bases and J by 7 bases, with 9 bases between the two germline ends. CDR3 nucleotides: TGTGCCAGCAGCTTATGGGTGGGGGAGCAGTACTTC. Translating gives CASSLWVGEQYF.

The chain combines TRBV7-3 with TRBJ1-3; 8 bases are a match to TRBD1. Germline CDR1 is SGHTA and CDR2 is FQGTGA. V gave up 5 bases and J gave up 7 bases; unmatched junction bases: 4. This CDR3 is built from 13 residues. CDR3 sequence: CASSDRGGNTIYF. In nucleotides, the CDR3 is TGTGCCAGCAGCGACAGGGGTGGGAACACCATATATTTT.

The CDR3 nucleotides read TGTGCCAGTAGTTGGCTAGCGGGGGCCAACACCGGGGAGCTGTTTTTT. Its translation: CASSWLAGANTGELFF. This chain uses TRBV19 with TRBJ2-2, with TRBD2 matching 10 bases. The CDR3 consists of 16 residues. Germline V gene lookup returns CDR1 LNHDA and CDR2 SQIVND (reference sequence). With 5 bases clipped from V and 2 bases from J, the junction kept 5 bases outside the gene matches.

The V and J genes are TRBV5-1 and TRBJ2-5; the match to TRBD2 covers 14 bases. With 4 bases clipped from V and 4 bases from J, the junction kept 12 bases outside the gene matches. The CDR3 extends over 18 amino acids. CDR1 SGHRS and CDR2 YFSETQ come from the germline V gene. The CDR3 reads CASSNPGTSGGWPETQYF. The CDR3 DNA follows: TGCGCCAGCAGCAATCCCGGGACTAGCGGGGGTTGGCCAGAGACCCAGTACTTC.

DNA for the CDR3: TGTGCCAGCTCACCTCCGTTTACCCAGGGGACTGAAGCTTTCTTT. It specifies CASSPPFTQGTEAFF. This chain joins TRBV18 and TRBJ1-1, with D tentatively TRBD1 (6 bases). The length of the CDR3 is 15 residues. Germline lookup yields CDR1 KGHSH and CDR2 LQKENI. V gave up 3 bases and J gave up 5 bases, with 16 bases separating them.

DNA of the CDR3: TGTGCCAGCAGAGGTTCGGGCAGATTCACCTTC. It encodes CASRGSGRFTF. The V gene is TRBV6-5, the J gene TRBJ1-2; D remains ambiguous. The germline gives CDR1 MNHEY, CDR2 SVGAGI. The CDR3 runs to 11 residues. V was clipped by 6 bases and J by 13 bases, with 15 bases between them.

The rearrangement links TRBV2 to TRBJ1-2, with D possibly being TRBD1 (6 bases). The CDR3 has 15 amino acids. Germline V lookup: CDR1 SNHLY, CDR2 FYNNEI. Trimming stripped 5 bases from V and 8 bases from J, with 21 bases between. For the CDR3, the DNA is TGTGCCAGCAGTCCAACCCGGGGGGCGTTGAACGGCTACACCTTC. This sequence encodes CASSPTRGALNGYTF.

The V gene is TRBV12-5, the J gene TRBJ2-1; D tentatively reads TRBD1 or TRBD2 (7 bases each). V lost 5 bases, J lost 9 bases, and 17 bases lay in between. The CDR3 has 14 amino acids. Germline V CDR1 and CDR2: LGHNT, FRNRAP. The CDR3 bases are TGTGCTAGTGGTCCCGGGGAGGGGGCTAGTGAGCAGTTCTTC. Amino acid sequence: CASGPGEGASEQFF.